This T cell receptor beta chain was sequenced during a study of vaccination effects on CD4 cells after COVID-19. Notes on this clone: Antigen specificity is unknown.

Expansion of antigen-specific CD4+ T cells with viral peptide pools was carried out by the ViraFEST assay before sequencing. Researchers isolated CD4+ T cells once less than twelve days of culture had elapsed. By PCR, the person was confirmed to have had SARS-CoV-2 infection between March and December 2020. A few million PBMC per well received about 9.8 IU/ml IL-2 and roughly 10 ug/ml peptides in culture. Study observations and caveats: Early post-infection timepoints were absent, and convalescent patients were few. Predominantly, the post-vaccine spike-reactive clones of convalescents comprised new vaccine-induced clones. Clones induced by infection and by vaccine showed marked clonal contraction late after vaccination.

Measured with immunoSEQ multiplex PCR; TCRdb has only the in-frame clones, and not every one. The table lists tens of thousands of clones, 75% to 85% of them singletons. The clonotype originates from a human donor who had a prior SARS-CoV-2 infection. Sample: CD4+ T cells from PBMCs cultured with a peptide pool, taken before COVID-19 vaccination.

The CDR3 region is CASPRFEFRKTQYF. CDR3 sequence (DNA): TGTGCCAGCCCCCGGTTCGAGTTCAGAAAGACCCAGTACTTC. The chain combines TRBV6-4 with TRBJ2-5, with D unresolved. The length of the CDR3 is 14 residues. Deletions cut 8 bases from V and 6 bases from J, with 19 bases between. The germline V gene encodes CDR1 MRHNA and CDR2 SNTAGT.